This TCR beta chain was observed in a study of OX40 agonist ivuxolimab in advanced cancers. Systemic immunosuppression or autoimmune disease history was grounds to exclude patients. Method: immunoSEQ multiplex PCR; TCRdb's copy keeps in-frame clones and lacks some. This table has 65,000 to 70,000 clones, roughly 90% appearing once. After removal of 0 bases from V and 2 bases from J, the junction contained 1 base not matched to a gene. The CDR3 covers 16 residues. The germline V gene encodes CDR1 MDHEN and CDR2 SYDVKM. The chain links TRBV28 to TRBJ1-5, with 10 nucleotides matching TRBD1. The sequence was obtained from an adult with an advanced solid tumor such as melanoma, head and neck, liver or kidney cancer. The sequences come from CD4+ or CD8+ T cells sorted from blood, collected in a trial of the OX40 agonist ivuxolimab. The CDR3 sequence is CASSLWTGGGNQPQHF. For the CDR3, the DNA is TGTGCCAGCAGTTTATGGACAGGGGGCGGCAATCAGCCCCAGCATTTT.